The 18 T cell receptor beta chains given below trace back to one sample, sequenced in a study of T cell responses to AZD1222 COVID-19 vaccine. Here immunoSEQ multiplex PCR was the method, and the copy in TCRdb shows in-frame clones only, minus some. The sample lists about 97,000 clones, about 89% seen once, with under 8.5% in the top ten. The sequencing used peripheral blood, collected on day 0 of AZD1222 vaccination. The receptor source for this set is an adult in good health.

The chain carries TRBV3-1 (or the pseudogene TRBV3-2) and TRBJ1-5; 7 nucleotides line up with TRBD1. V trimming: 4 bases; J trimming: 4 bases; junction bases outside the gene matches: 4. Per germline, CDR1 LGHDT and CDR2 YNNKEL (reference sequence). This CDR3 is 14 amino acids long. The CDR3: CASSPRGTNQPQHF. The CDR3 DNA reads as TGTGCCAGCAGCCCCAGGGGGACGAATCAGCCCCAGCATTTT.

The V and J genes are TRBV25-1 and TRBJ2-1; 7 positions match TRBD2. In germline, CDR1 is MGHDK, CDR2 SYGVNS. The CDR3 spans 11 residues. The J segment lost 15 bases and the V segment lost 7 bases, leaving 9 bases of the junction unmatched. The CDR3 loop is CASIGGSRTFF. The CDR3, as DNA: TGTGCCAGCATCGGCGGGAGTAGAACGTTCTTC.

The table lists this clone with a count of one. V usage is TRBV6-2 or TRBV6-3 and J usage is TRBJ1-1; possibly TRBD1 for D (6 bases). The CDR3 has 16 residues. Germline CDR1 is MNHEY and CDR2 is SVGEGT. V lost 4 bases to trimming and J lost 4 bases, with 19 bases between them. The DNA of the CDR3 is TGTGCCAGCAGTTTTTCCGTCCGGGGGCAGGGCACTGAAGCTTTCTTT. Its translation: CASSFSVRGQGTEAFF.

The CDR3 nucleotides are TGCGCCAGCAGCCAGTCGGACAGGGGTGGCGATGAGCAGTTCTTC. Amino acids: CASSQSDRGGDEQFF. The V and J genes are TRBV4-3 and TRBJ2-1, with TRBD1 matching 9 bases. V lost 3 bases and J lost 8; bases outside the gene matches: 8. This CDR3 region has 15 residues. Germline loops: CDR1 LGHNA, CDR2 YSLEER.

There are a few counts of this clone. The chain uses TRBV6-2 or TRBV6-3 and TRBJ2-3, with a possible D match to TRBD1 (5 bases). The CDR3 covers 11 residues. Trimming left V 6 bases short and J 10 bases short, with 11 bases between. Germline lookup yields CDR1 MNHEY and CDR2 SVGEGT. This chain's CDR3 is CASSRQSPQYF. The CDR3 bases are TGTGCCAGCAGCCGACAGAGCCCGCAGTATTTT.

The V and J genes are TRBV27 and TRBJ1-2; 12 bases match TRBD1. From germline, CDR1 is MNHEY and CDR2 SMNVEV (reference sequence). This CDR3 region has 18 residues. Trimming at V came to 6 bases and at J to 4 bases, leaving 15 bases not matched to a gene. The chain's CDR3 is CASSTSPGQGARVYGYTF. The DNA of the CDR3 is TGTGCCAGCAGCACAAGCCCGGGACAGGGGGCGCGGGTCTATGGCTACACCTTC.

The chain carries TRBV27 and TRBJ2-2; tentative D call: TRBD2 (6 bases). V was clipped by 0 bases and J by 1 base, with 6 bases between them. Germline values: CDR1 MNHEY, CDR2 SMNVEV (reference sequence). CDR3 length equals 15 residues. The DNA for the CDR3 is TGTGCCAGCAGTTTATCCGGGAGGAACACCGGGGAGCTGTTTTTT. It yields the protein CASSLSGRNTGELFF.

The genes are TRBV19 and TRBJ1-1; TRBD1 matches at 8 bases. This CDR3 region has 14 residues. Germline V gene data show CDR1 as LNHDA and CDR2 as SQIVND (reference sequence). With 3 bases clipped from V and 1 base from J, the junction kept 1 base outside the gene matches. CDR3 DNA sequence: TGTGCCAGTAGTATCACAGGGGGGAACACTGAAGCTTTCTTT. As protein: CASSITGGNTEAFF.

The rearrangement joins TRBV7-9 to TRBJ2-5; 9 bases are shared with TRBD2. CDR1 is SEHNR and CDR2 is FQNEAQ in the germline V gene (reference sequence). Trimming at V came to 8 bases and at J to 4 bases, leaving 5 bases not matched to a gene. This CDR3 is built from 13 residues. In DNA form, the CDR3 reads TGTGCCAGCGAGGCTAGCGGGGTAGAGACCCAGTACTTC. It yields the protein CASEASGVETQYF.

This chain links TRBV4-1 with TRBJ2-1; 13 bases fit TRBD2. The CDR3 totals 18 residues. Germline CDR1 and CDR2: MGHRA and YSYEKL. J gave up 0 bases and V 6 bases, and 8 bases lay outside the gene matches. CDR3 sequence (DNA): TGCGCCAGCAGACCGGGACTAGCGGGGCTGAGCTCCTACAATGAGCAGTTCTTC. Translation gives CASRPGLAGLSSYNEQFF.

This clone appeared a few times. This rearrangement joins TRBV27 to TRBJ1-2; tentative D call: TRBD1 (5 bases). V was pared by 0 bases and J by 8 bases, with 25 bases between. Germline V gene data show CDR1 as MNHEY and CDR2 as SMNVEV (reference sequence). The CDR3 has 18 residues. For the CDR3, the DNA is TGTGCCAGCAGTTTATCGGGGTCAGGGCTAAGGGTGGTGAACGGCTACACCTTC. Protein product: CASSLSGSGLRVVNGYTF.

This rearrangement joins TRBV7-9 to TRBJ2-1, with 8 bases aligning to TRBD2. The CDR3 is 16 amino acids. Germline CDR1 reads SEHNR; CDR2 reads FQNEAQ (reference sequence). V was pared by 1 base and J by 5 bases, with 7 bases of the junction left unmatched. The CDR3 DNA is TGTGCCAGCAGCTTAGGAGGTAGCGGGGCCCACAATGAGCAGTTCTTC. Protein product: CASSLGGSGAHNEQFF.

The chain employs TRBV6-5 and TRBJ1-3; the D gene is possibly TRBD1 (6 bases). V was trimmed by 7 bases and J by 4 bases, leaving 17 bases between them. The CDR3 loop spans 15 amino acids. CDR1 is MNHEY and CDR2 is SVGAGI in the germline V gene. The CDR3 loop is CASTTLKGGGNTIYF. CDR3 DNA sequence: TGTGCCAGCACCACCCTGAAGGGGGGAGGAAACACCATATATTTT.

Only one count was recorded for this clone. V and J are TRBV19 and TRBJ1-6, with D unclear. CDR3 length: 15 amino acids. CDR1 is LNHDA, CDR2 SQIVND, per germline (reference sequence). The V end was cut by 6 bases, the J end by 12 bases, with 21 bases between. This CDR3 is CASRRLGTRGGPLHF. The DNA of the CDR3 is TGTGCCAGTAGGAGATTGGGAACGAGAGGAGGACCCCTCCACTTT.

The rearrangement joins TRBV7-9 to TRBJ2-7; 8 bases fit TRBD2. CDR1 and CDR2 from the germline V gene are SEHNR and FQNEAQ (reference sequence). V was clipped by 5 bases and J by 6 bases; unmatched bases: 6. The CDR3 is made up of 13 amino acids. The CDR3 spells CASSVGRASEQYF. The CDR3 nucleotides are TGTGCCAGCAGCGTCGGGAGGGCCTCCGAGCAGTACTTC. The entire variable domain, with the rest obtained from reference TRBV7-9 and TRBJ2-7, is as follows: DTGVSQNPRHKITKRGQNVTFRCDPISEHNRLYWYRQTLGQGPEFLTYFQNEAQLEKSRLLSDRFSAERPKGSFSTLEIQRTEQGDSAMYLCASSVGRASEQYFGPGTRLTVT.

The chain employs TRBV12-3 or TRBV12-4 and TRBJ2-3; maybe TRBD1 (6 bases). The V end lost 7 bases, the J end lost 8 bases, and 10 bases lay between the germline ends. This CDR3 has 11 residues. The CDR3 DNA reads TGTGCCAGCACCACACAGGGTACGCAGTATTTT. Protein sequence: CASTTQGTQYF.

The chain uses TRBV6-2 or TRBV6-3 and TRBJ2-1; no firm D call. CDR1 and CDR2 from the germline V gene are MNHEY and SVGEGT. V lost 4 bases and J lost 11, with 15 bases in between. This CDR3 region has 13 residues. This CDR3 reads CASSSILIIQQFF. CDR3 bases: TGTGCCAGCAGTTCCATCCTGATCATTCAGCAGTTCTTC.

This clone was counted once. The chain uses TRBV5-1 and TRBJ1-2; D possibly corresponds to TRBD1 (5 bases). CDR3 size: 14 residues. Trimming removed 7 bases at V and 4 bases at J, with 17 bases between. Per germline, CDR1 SGHRS and CDR2 YFSETQ. The CDR3 DNA reads TGCGCCAGCGGAGCGTCCGGGACGGGCTATGGCTACACCTTC. Residues: CASGASGTGYGYTF.